This T cell receptor (beta chain) was retrieved from a study of blood T cell repertoires in COVID-19. On the study more broadly: Samples taken during acute and convalescent COVID-19 were collected in the United States, Italy and Spain.

Method: immunoSEQ multiplex PCR; TCRdb's copy keeps in-frame clones and lacks some. In the table there are about 26,000 clones, 85% to 90% of which are singletons. V lost 2 bases to trimming and J lost 3 bases, with 20 bases between them. This CDR3 has 18 amino acids. Germline CDR1 SGHVS, CDR2 FQNEAQ. Sequenced material: peripheral blood. This TCR was sampled from a man aged 70 or older with acute or convalescent COVID-19. The chain uses TRBV7-8 and TRBJ2-1; a weak D match, TRBD2 (6 bases). Here the CDR3 DNA reads TGTGCCAGCAGCTTAAAAAGTAGTGGAACTAGCAGCTACAATGAGCAGTTCTTC. Its protein product is CASSLKSSGTSSYNEQFF.